This TCR beta chain was obtained from a study of neoadjuvant anti-PD-1 for oral cavity cancer. Across the whole study: Patients mostly received three to four biweekly nivolumab doses at 3 mg/kg before surgery. Around day 43, patients without progression received a fourth nivolumab dose before surgery.

Germline V gives CDR1 SGHRS, CDR2 YFSETQ. Trimming shortened V by 0 bases and J by 8 bases, and 17 bases separated the two germline ends. This CDR3 spans 15 amino acids. Measured with immunoSEQ multiplex PCR; TCRdb has only the in-frame clones, and not every one. The table includes about 23,000 clones, approximately 27% detected once. Sample time point: after neoadjuvant nivolumab, at surgical resection. Patients were newly diagnosed with stage II-IVA oral cavity squamous cell carcinoma without prior systemic or radiation treatment. The starting material was tumor tissue, obtained after nivolumab (anti-PD-1) treatment. This chain links TRBV5-1 with TRBJ1-1; D call uncertain. The clonotype was recovered from a person between 40 and 85 years old with oral cavity squamous cell carcinoma. The CDR3 nucleotides read TGCGCCAGCAGCTTGGTCGCCCGGCCCGAGGAAGAAGCTTTCTTT. Residues: CASSLVARPEEEAFF. Full variable domain (remainder filled in from reference TRBV5-1 and TRBJ1-1): KAGVTQTPRYLIKTRGQQVTLSCSPISGHRSVSWYQQTPGQGLQFLFEYFSETQRNKGNFPGRFSGRQFSNSRSEMNVSTLELGDSALYLCASSLVARPEEEAFFGQGTRLTVV.